This entry lists 32 T cell receptor beta chains sequenced from one sample in a study of blood T cells in healthy people across ages. Combining a sample-barcoded 5' primer with a J-beta primer mix, a second PCR ran for about 7 to 11 cycles. TCRdb re-analysed the 5' RACE reads in MiXCR, keeping a single row per CDR3 protein. The sample lists some 760,000 distinct CDR3 sequences, more than 20% occurring once. The same data also went into a second study, on T cells of mothers and their children.

Specimen: blood. The receptors come from a boy younger than 18 in good health.

This clonotype was observed a handful of times. The chain recombines TRBV28 with TRBJ2-1; D is undetermined. CDR1 is MDHEN, CDR2 SYDVKM, per germline. The CDR3 has 14 residues. V gave up 8 bases and J gave up 0 bases, with 11 bases separating them. For the CDR3, the DNA is TGTGCCAGCTCCATAGTGAGCTCCTACAATGAGCAGTTCTTC. Its protein product is CASSIVSSYNEQFF.

The rearrangement uses TRBV28 and TRBJ2-3, with TRBD1 identical over 10 bases. V gave up 5 bases and J gave up 4 bases; unmatched junction bases: 6. The CDR3 loop spans 15 amino acids. Germline V lookup: CDR1 MDHEN, CDR2 SYDVKM. The CDR3 sequence is CASSQATGGSDTQYF. CDR3 bases: TGTGCCAGCAGTCAAGCGACAGGGGGCTCAGATACGCAGTATTTT.

The rearrangement uses TRBV20-1 and TRBJ1-2; 7 bases are shared with TRBD1. Germline V CDR1 and CDR2: DFQATT, SNEGSKA (reference sequence). This CDR3 contains 13 residues. With V trimmed by 3 bases and J by 8 bases, 9 bases remained unmatched. Here the CDR3 reads CSASSQGVRGYTF. The CDR3 nucleotides are TGCAGTGCTAGCAGCCAGGGGGTCCGAGGCTACACCTTC.

The chain is built from TRBV5-1 and TRBJ1-3; no firm D call. Germline loops: CDR1 SGHRS, CDR2 YFSETQ. Trimming stripped 0 bases from V and 0 bases from J, with 10 bases between. This CDR3 is 16 amino acids long. The CDR3 reads CASSLEGETSGNTIYF. CDR3 nucleotides: TGCGCCAGCAGCTTGGAGGGCGAAACCTCTGGAAACACCATATATTTT.

This clonotype was counted between two and nine times. The chain employs TRBV15 and TRBJ2-7; TRBD2 matches at 13 bases. The CDR3 has 15 residues. CDR1 is LNHNV, CDR2 YYDKDF, per germline (reference sequence). V dropped 4 bases and J dropped 4; count of bases not matched to a gene: 4. The CDR3 DNA reads TGTGCCACCAGCATACTAGCGGGAGGGCCTTACGAGCAGTACTTC. Amino acids: CATSILAGGPYEQYF.

This clonotype was counted between two and nine times. V usage is TRBV3-1 and J usage is TRBJ2-4, with 8 bases fitting TRBD1. This CDR3 is 16 amino acids long. Trimming cost V 5 bases and J 5 bases; bases outside gene matches: 11. Germline V gene data show CDR1 as LGHDT and CDR2 as YNNKEL (reference sequence). CDR3 residues: CASSAGGQGAENIQYF. The CDR3 DNA is TGTGCCAGCAGCGCAGGGGGCCAGGGGGCTGAAAACATTCAGTACTTC.

This clonotype was seen repeatedly, ten times or more. The chain joins TRBV7-2 to TRBJ2-5, with TRBD1 matching over 9 bases. Germline values: CDR1 SGHTA, CDR2 FQGNSA. CDR3 length: 16 amino acids. Germline trimming cut 3 bases from V and 1 base from J; bases unmatched to any gene: 6. The CDR3 region is CASSFTGGDAQETQYF. The CDR3 DNA follows: TGTGCCAGCAGCTTTACAGGGGGCGACGCCCAAGAGACCCAGTACTTC.

The chain is built from TRBV15 and TRBJ2-4; 7 bases line up with TRBD1. Germline V CDR1 and CDR2: LNHNV, YYDKDF (reference sequence). The CDR3 extends over 17 amino acids. Trimming took 6 bases from V and 0 from J; bases not matched to a gene: 11. This CDR3 is CATSGQAAHLAKNIQYF. The DNA of the CDR3 is TGTGCCACCAGTGGACAGGCCGCCCATCTAGCCAAAAACATTCAGTACTTC.

DNA of the CDR3: TGTGCCAGCAGCCCCGGGACAGGGGAGACTGGGGCCAACGTCCTGACTTTC. Translation: CASSPGTGETGANVLTF. The chain couples TRBV7-3 to TRBJ2-6; 10 nucleotides line up with TRBD1. There are 17 residues in the CDR3. Germline loops: CDR1 SGHTA, CDR2 FQGTGA. Unmatched junction bases numbered 6, after V lost 5 bases and J lost 2 bases.

This clonotype was recorded only once. The rearrangement joins TRBV27 to TRBJ2-5; D is uncertain. The J call may be wrong; the DNA end is better matched by TRBJ2-7. Looked up from germline, CDR1 is MNHEY and CDR2 is SMNVEV (reference sequence). The length of the CDR3 is 12 residues. CDR3 amino acids: CASKSLSYEQYF. The CDR3, as DNA: TGTGCCAGTAAGTCCCTCTCCTACGAGCAGTACTTC.

Only a few counts were recorded for this clonotype. CDR3 nucleotide sequence: TGTGCCAGCACCGACGAGCACGAGCAGTACTTC. It translates to CASTDEHEQYF. This sequence joins TRBV7-9 and TRBJ2-7; no reliable D call. Trimming took off 7 bases at V and 5 bases at J, with 9 bases between the two ends. CDR3 length equals 11 residues. CDR1 is SEHNR and CDR2 is FQNEAQ in the germline V gene (reference sequence).

V is TRBV5-1 and J is TRBJ1-1; no clear D gene. The germline gives CDR1 SGHRS, CDR2 YFSETQ. The V and J ends lost 0 bases and 3 bases respectively, with 3 bases between them. CDR3 length: 12 residues. The CDR3 region is CASSLADTEAFF. The CDR3 coding sequence is TGCGCCAGCAGCTTGGCAGACACTGAAGCTTTCTTT.

The chain joins TRBV6-2 or TRBV6-3 to TRBJ2-5; 8 bases are shared with TRBD2. The J call may be mistaken, given a closer DNA end match to TRBJ2-7. Looked up from germline, CDR1 is MNHEY and CDR2 is SVGEGT. The CDR3 has 15 amino acids. CDR3 protein: CATTPGTSSSYEQYF. CDR3 DNA sequence: TGTGCCACAACCCCTGGGACTAGTTCATCCTACGAGCAGTACTTC.

The J gene is TRBJ1-1, the V gene TRBV29-1; D gene ambiguous. The germline V gene has CDR1 SQVTM and CDR2 ANQGSEA. Trimming took 4 bases from V and 6 from J, leaving 15 bases between them. CDR3 length equals 13 residues. The CDR3 DNA reads TGCAGCGTTGTCTTGCAGGACCCTCCTGAAGCTTTCTTT. It codes for CSVVLQDPPEAFF.

The rearrangement joins TRBV7-2 to TRBJ2-7; TRBD1 aligns across 7 bases. Germline lookup yields CDR1 SGHTA and CDR2 FQGNSA. The CDR3 has 15 residues. With V trimmed by 6 bases and J by 1 base, 9 bases remained unmatched. The CDR3 sequence: CASSQLTGVSYEQYF. The CDR3 DNA reads TGTGCCAGCAGTCAACTAACAGGGGTATCCTACGAGCAGTACTTC.

This clonotype came up a few times. The chain links TRBV29-1 to TRBJ2-4, with TRBD1 matching over 7 bases. The CDR3 length is 13 residues. The germline gives CDR1 SQVTM, CDR2 ANQGSEA. J lost 8 bases, V lost 7 bases, and 11 bases had no gene match. Here the CDR3 DNA reads TGCAGCGCGAACAGGGGTCCGGCAGACATTCAGTACTTC. As protein: CSANRGPADIQYF. Combining the CDR3 with reference TRBV29-1 and TRBJ2-4 gives the whole variable domain SAVISQKPSRDICQRGTSLTIQCQVDSQVTMMFWYRQQPGQSLTLIATANQGSEATYESGFVIDKFPISRPNLTFSTLTVSNMSPEDSSIYLCSANRGPADIQYFGAGTRLSVL.

The sample holds a few counts of this clonotype. The chain links TRBV2 to TRBJ2-7, with D hard to call. The CDR3 runs to 14 residues. V was cut by 7 bases and J by 6 bases, with 19 bases left in between. CDR1 SNHLY and CDR2 FYNNEI come from the germline V gene. In nucleotides, the CDR3 is TGTGCCAGCAACTGGATCCTTTTGGGCCCCGAGCAGTACTTC. Translating it yields CASNWILLGPEQYF.

This clonotype was found a few times. The chain recombines TRBV12-3 or TRBV12-4 with TRBJ1-5, with D unclear. The ends were cut back, 6 bases at V and 5 bases at J, with 8 bases in the middle. The CDR3 runs 12 residues. CDR3 sequence (DNA): TGTGCCAGCAGAACCATAGATCAGCCCCAGCATTTT. Translating it yields CASRTIDQPQHF.

The rearrangement links TRBV4-3 to TRBJ2-1, with 7 positions matching TRBD2. V was clipped by 6 bases and J by 9 bases; unmatched bases: 8. The CDR3 totals 13 residues. The germline gives CDR1 LGHNA, CDR2 YSLEER. The CDR3: CASSPATGGEQFF. CDR3 DNA: TGCGCCAGCAGTCCGGCTACGGGAGGTGAGCAGTTCTTC.

This clonotype has more than one count but fewer than ten. This sequence joins TRBV7-9 and TRBJ2-7; TRBD1 matches at 10 bases. Trimming took 2 bases from V and 1 from J; bases not matched to a gene: 2. The length of the CDR3 is 15 residues. From germline, CDR1 is SEHNR and CDR2 FQNEAQ (reference sequence). CDR3 coding DNA: TGTGCCAGCAGCTTAAGACAGGGGGCGTCCTACGAGCAGTACTTC. This codes for CASSLRQGASYEQYF.

The CDR3 protein is CASSPRLWDRTEKLFF. CDR3 bases: TGTGCCAGCAGCCCCCGGCTGTGGGACCGAACGGAAAAACTGTTTTTT. This rearrangement joins TRBV21-1 to TRBJ1-4; the table names TRBD1, a call not compared with the DNA. TRBV21-1 is annotated as a pseudogene. The CDR3 contains 16 residues.

V usage is TRBV20-1 and J usage is TRBJ1-1, with D unresolved. CDR1 and CDR2 (germline): DFQATT, SNEGSKA (reference sequence). Trimming removed 8 bases from V and 1 base from J, with 14 bases in between. The CDR3 sequence is 13 residues long. The DNA of the CDR3 is TGCAGTATGGTTCAGGCGACGAACACTGAAGCTTTCTTT. It is translated as CSMVQATNTEAFF.

V is TRBV4-1 and J is TRBJ2-7; D is unclear. Germline V gene lookup returns CDR1 MGHRA and CDR2 YSYEKL. V lost 1 base and J 3 bases, leaving 7 bases between the germline ends. The CDR3 extends over 13 amino acids. The CDR3 is CASSQGADYEQYF. DNA of the CDR3: TGCGCCAGCAGCCAAGGGGCTGACTACGAGCAGTACTTC.

This clonotype was seen a few times. The V gene is TRBV7-8, the J gene TRBJ2-3; TRBD2 matches 11 bases. CDR1 SGHVS and CDR2 FQNEAQ come from the germline V gene. This CDR3 contains 17 residues. Germline trimming cut 3 bases from V and 4 bases from J; bases unmatched to any gene: 9. The CDR3 nucleotides read TGTGCCAGCAGCTTCCACTTACTAGCGGGAGACTCAGATACGCAGTATTTT. It specifies CASSFHLLAGDSDTQYF.

This clonotype was counted between two and nine times. The chain employs TRBV6-1 and TRBJ2-5; TRBD1 or TRBD2 may be the D gene (6 bases each). The CDR3 loop spans 15 amino acids. CDR1 is MNHNS and CDR2 is SASEGT in the germline V gene. Trimming shortened V by 9 bases and J by 3 bases, and 20 bases separated the two germline ends. CDR3 protein: CASDSGGLRKETQYF. The CDR3 bases are TGTGCCAGTGATAGTGGGGGGCTGCGCAAAGAGACCCAGTACTTC.

This clonotype was recorded many times. This chain links TRBV10-3 with TRBJ2-5, with TRBD2 matching 7 bases. The CDR3 runs to 18 residues. Per the germline V gene, CDR1 is ENHRY and CDR2 is SYGVKD. The V gene end was trimmed by 0 bases and the J gene end by 0 bases; junction bases not matched to a gene: 10. This CDR3 reads CAISESGDYSFDQETQYF. The CDR3 DNA reads TGTGCCATCAGTGAGTCAGGGGACTACTCTTTCGACCAAGAGACCCAGTACTTC.

The chain couples TRBV15 to TRBJ2-7; TRBD2 is a possible D gene (5 bases). The CDR3 totals 14 residues. Germline values: CDR1 LNHNV, CDR2 YYDKDF (reference sequence). The V gene lost 1 base and the J gene lost 0 bases, with 7 bases spanning the gap. The CDR3 reads CATSRVTSSYEQYF. The CDR3 DNA is TGTGCCACCAGCAGAGTAACTAGCTCCTACGAGCAGTACTTC.

The rearrangement uses TRBV20-1 and TRBJ2-7; TRBD2 agrees at 8 bases. This CDR3 region has 14 residues. Germline CDR1 and CDR2: DFQATT and SNEGSKA (reference sequence). Trimming removed 5 bases from V and 4 bases from J; junction bases left unmatched: 10. The CDR3 is CSAEGSGGKYEQYF. Written as DNA, the CDR3 is TGCAGTGCTGAGGGTTCGGGGGGGAAGTACGAGCAGTACTTC.

In its sample, this clonotype was seen many times. The chain couples TRBV7-2 to TRBJ2-7, with D unresolved. The V end lost 5 bases, the J end lost 1 base, and 9 bases lay between the germline ends. CDR3 length equals 13 residues. The germline CDR1 and CDR2 sequences are SGHTA and FQGNSA. The CDR3 loop is CASSPLGSYEQYF. The CDR3 DNA sequence: TGTGCCAGCAGCCCTCTGGGTTCCTACGAGCAGTACTTC.

A few counts support this clonotype. This chain joins TRBV2 and TRBJ2-5, with D perhaps matching TRBD2 (5 bases). V shed 7 bases and J shed 1 base, with 13 bases lying between them. The germline V gene has CDR1 SNHLY and CDR2 FYNNEI. This CDR3 has 14 residues. CDR3 sequence reads: CASKRTGIQETQYF. The DNA of the CDR3 is TGTGCCAGCAAGAGAACGGGGATCCAAGAGACCCAGTACTTC.

The V gene is TRBV27, the J gene TRBJ2-4, with 9 bases that match TRBD2. The CDR3 sequence is 18 residues long. Losses at the gene ends were 9 bases for V and 2 bases for J; bases not matched to a gene: 17. Germline-derived CDR1 and CDR2 are MNHEY and SMNVEV (reference sequence). CDR3: CARPKAGGPRGTKNIQYF. The CDR3 region has the DNA TGTGCCAGGCCGAAGGCGGGGGGGCCGAGGGGAACCAAAAACATTCAGTACTTC.

This clonotype was seen a handful of times. V gene TRBV7-9 combines with J gene TRBJ2-5, with D possibly being TRBD2 (5 bases). V was trimmed by 7 bases and J by 7 bases, leaving 19 bases between them. CDR1 and CDR2 (germline): SEHNR, FQNEAQ (reference sequence). The CDR3 runs 14 residues. CDR3 loop: CASTDAGVSATQYF. The DNA for the CDR3 is TGTGCCAGCACCGATGCCGGGGTTAGCGCGACCCAGTACTTC.